The present TCR beta chain was sequenced within a study of blood T cell repertoires in COVID-19. Germline V gene data show CDR1 as SGDLS and CDR2 as YYNGEE. J lost 3 bases, V lost 10 bases, and 9 bases had no gene match. CDR3 length: 14 residues. This clone was seen a handful of times. Original data processing: Reference gene primer amplification gave estimated nucleated cell counts. Clones were sequenced by immunoSEQ multiplex PCR, and TCRdb holds only the in-frame ones, with some missing. V and J calls and clone size come straight from that table; D and trimming were deduced from the DNA. Here the sample spans about 12,000 clones, approximately 80% being singletons.

The sequence was collected from a man aged 80 or over with acute or convalescent COVID-19. The source material was peripheral blood. This sequence joins TRBV9 and TRBJ2-2; 7 nucleotides agree with TRBD2. CDR3 protein: CASRGVSDTGELFF. The DNA for the CDR3 is TGTGCCTCCCGGGGGGTTAGCGACACCGGGGAGCTGTTTTTT.